Listed below are T cell receptor beta chains from one sample, sequenced in a study of blood T cell repertoires in COVID-19. Profiled with immunoSEQ multiplex PCR; TCRdb holds only in-frame clones, not every one. The sample includes roughly 140,000 clones, under 90% seen only once; the top ten take roughly 6.5%. The sequencing input was peripheral blood. The receptors derive from a human donor in a cohort sampled during active COVID-19. Each CDR3 is given without its conserved first and last residue. Fields, in order: V gene, J gene, CDR3 protein.

V: TRBV7-9
J: TRBJ2-3
CDR3: ASATDRSTDTQY

V: TRBV6-4
J: TRBJ2-3
CDR3: ASSNQTSGGARDTQY

V: TRBV19
J: TRBJ1-3
CDR3: ASTKRSGGVSGNTIY

V: TRBV20-1
J: TRBJ2-3
CDR3: SASKQGMNTQY

V: TRBV6-5
J: TRBJ2-3
CDR3: ASTDSRTDTQY

V: TRBV24-1
J: TRBJ2-5
CDR3: ATSKSGTGVEETQY

V: TRBV6-6
J: TRBJ2-3
CDR3: ASRRLDTQY

V: TRBV11-3
J: TRBJ2-1
CDR3: ASPPRRLASNEQF

V: TRBV7-8
J: TRBJ2-1
CDR3: ASSFPQHNEQF

V: TRBV7-2
J: TRBJ2-2
CDR3: ASSLAPGLAGGRGELF

V: TRBV9
J: TRBJ2-1
CDR3: ASSVAVLAGDNEQF

V: TRBV30
J: TRBJ2-7
CDR3: AWSSGDPYEQY

V: TRBV6-5
J: TRBJ1-1
CDR3: ASREGTEAF

V: TRBV15
J: TRBJ1-5
CDR3: ATSRELGPNQPQH

V: TRBV21-1
J: TRBJ2-1
CDR3: ASSKIGGADNEQF

V: TRBV14
J: TRBJ2-7
CDR3: ASSERLFGSQDRHDEQY

V: TRBV10-3
J: TRBJ1-1
CDR3: AIRTGTGAKTTEAF

V: TRBV19
J: TRBJ2-1
CDR3: ASLAAGSNEQF

V: TRBV28
J: TRBJ1-1
CDR3: ASQTGQMNTEAF

V: TRBV6-7
J: TRBJ2-1
CDR3: ASSYSRGDRGYNEQF

V: TRBV2
J: TRBJ1-1
CDR3: ASSEAAQGASEAF

V: TRBV4-3
J: TRBJ2-7
CDR3: ASSRERLAYEQY

V: TRBV2
J: TRBJ2-7
CDR3: ASSEWDRGSYEQY

V: TRBV20-1
J: TRBJ2-3
CDR3: SASFVGGARDTQY

V: TRBV6-5
J: TRBJ2-5
CDR3: ASSYLQETQY

V: TRBV7-8
J: TRBJ2-7
CDR3: ASSLKGGGEQY

V: TRBV7-6
J: TRBJ2-7
CDR3: ASSRLGQGWGEQY

V: TRBV1
J: TRBJ2-6
CDR3: TSSQVGATQSSGANVLT

V: TRBV28
J: TRBJ1-5
CDR3: ASTKTGTGNQPQH

V: TRBV2
J: TRBJ2-7
CDR3: ASSEPTPGTGGEQY

V: TRBV7-2
J: TRBJ2-2
CDR3: ASSLGGDTGELF

V: TRBV19
J: TRBJ2-4
CDR3: ASNSQGEVNIQY

V: TRBV9
J: TRBJ2-2
CDR3: ASRPGANTGELF